This T cell receptor (beta chain) was profiled in a study of cytomegalovirus exposure and HLA in healthy donors. Study outcomes and limitations: Follow-up analysis seemed to connect common viral pathogens with several of the most significant clusters identified.

Notes on this clone: Its antigen is currently unknown.

The PCR used 60 Vbeta and 13 Jbeta primers. Here immunoSEQ multiplex PCR was the method, and the copy in TCRdb shows in-frame clones only, minus some. The repertoire holds around 150,000 clones, with 78% as singletons. The sequence was obtained from a male donor in good health and CMV-seronegative. Sequenced: PBMCs.

This chain's CDR3 is CASTQGQLNWIRIGYTF. CDR3 DNA: TGTGCCAGTACACAGGGACAGTTGAATTGGATCCGAATTGGCTACACCTTC. This chain uses TRBV19 with TRBJ1-2; TRBD1 matches at 7 bases. Germline V gives CDR1 LNHDA, CDR2 SQIVND (reference sequence). V lost 7 bases and J lost 7; bases outside the gene matches: 21. The CDR3 consists of 17 residues.